A single sample is the source of the 2 T cell receptor beta chains below, sequenced in a study of T cells in Graves' hyperthyroidism and ophthalmopathy. Amplification of TCR beta CDR3 regions used RNA as the template. A first-round RT-PCR of the TCR CDR3 used the HTBI primer set. MiXCR, run by TCRdb on the multiplex PCR reads, gives a single entry per CDR3 protein. The data hold 300,000 to 350,000 distinct CDR3 sequences, with roughly a fifth observed a single time. The specimen sequenced was blood. These receptors were collected from a woman aged 50 to 60 with Graves' hyperthyroidism.

In its sample, this clonotype was seen many times. The chain joins TRBV29-1 to TRBJ1-1, with D uncertain. Trimming removed 7 bases from V and 2 bases from J, with 17 bases in between. The germline gives CDR1 SQVTM, CDR2 ANQGSEA. The CDR3 has 14 residues. The CDR3 region is CSAPNSPYNTEAFF. The CDR3 bases are TGCAGCGCTCCCAACTCCCCTTATAACACTGAAGCTTTCTTT.

This clonotype was seen at least ten times. V and J are TRBV2 and TRBJ2-6; weak D call: TRBD2 (5 bases). The CDR3 covers 15 residues. Germline values: CDR1 SNHLY, CDR2 FYNNEI. Deletions cut 4 bases from V and 0 bases from J, with 7 bases between. The CDR3, as DNA: TGTGCCAGCAGTGTAGGACTCTCTGGGGCCAACGTCCTGACTTTC. It codes for CASSVGLSGANVLTF.